A single sample gave rise to the 28 T cell receptor beta chains below, sequenced in a study of cytomegalovirus exposure and HLA in healthy donors (dated 2017 in TCRdb). Library generation was performed with the immunoSEQ multiplex PCR assay. For the multiplex PCR, a mixture combining 60 forward primers for TCR Vbeta segments and 13 reverse primers for TCR Jbeta segments was used. TCRdb carries this immuneACCESS record with in-frame sequences only. Its versions omit some clonotypes, under half of them owing to an unresolved V gene in the studies checked, with the rest unexplained. This sample is represented by 200,000 to 250,000 clones; around four fifths of them were singletons. The top ten constitute approximately 0.5% of the sample. Sequenced sample: PBMCs. These receptors all stem from a middle-aged woman in good health and CMV-seronegative.

The chain links TRBV5-1 to TRBJ2-5; 9 nucleotides agree with TRBD1. Germline CDR1 is SGHRS and CDR2 is YFSETQ. The CDR3 totals 14 residues. The V and J ends lost 9 bases and 5 bases, in that order; junction bases with no gene match: 11. As DNA, the CDR3 is TGCGCCACCCGAGATACAGGGGGCGCGGAGACCCAGTACTTC. Amino acids: CATRDTGGAETQYF.

This chain uses TRBV28 with TRBJ1-5; D is perhaps TRBD1 (6 bases). V lost 2 bases, J lost 2 bases, and 10 bases lay in between. The germline V gene encodes CDR1 MDHEN and CDR2 SYDVKM. This CDR3 is 15 amino acids long. CDR3: CASSLPGAGNQPQHF. The CDR3 bases are TGTGCCAGCAGTTTACCAGGGGCGGGCAATCAGCCCCAGCATTTT.

The rearrangement joins TRBV5-4 to TRBJ2-3; 12 nucleotides match TRBD2. Germline CDR1 is SGHNT and CDR2 is YYREEE (reference sequence). This CDR3 has 16 residues. Trimming removed 1 base from V and 8 bases from J; junction bases left unmatched: 8. CDR3 sequence (DNA): TGTGCCAGCAGCTTGTCCTCTAGCGGGGGGGCCTTTACGCAGTATTTT. Its translation: CASSLSSSGGAFTQYF.

The J gene is TRBJ2-7, the V gene TRBV2; 8 positions agree with TRBD2. Germline assignment: CDR1 SNHLY and CDR2 FYNNEI. Losses at the gene ends were 7 bases for V and 2 bases for J; bases not matched to a gene: 10. CDR3 size: 15 residues. The DNA for the CDR3 is TGTGCCAGCACTGAGCGCGGGGGGCGAACCTACGAGCAGTACTTC. Residues: CASTERGGRTYEQYF.

V gene TRBV7-3 combines with J gene TRBJ1-1, with D tentatively TRBD1 (6 bases). Germline V lookup: CDR1 SGHTA, CDR2 FQGTGA. This CDR3 is 14 amino acids long. V lost 4 bases to trimming and J lost 4 bases, with 13 bases between them. The CDR3 DNA follows: TGTGCCAGCAGCTCTTCAACAGGGAGCACTGAAGCTTTCTTT. Its translation: CASSSSTGSTEAFF.

This clone was seen once. CDR3 nucleotide sequence: TGCGCCAGCAGCCAAGTATCCGGGACAACGAACACCGGGGAGCTGTTTTTT. Protein: CASSQVSGTTNTGELFF. This chain joins TRBV4-1 and TRBJ2-2, with a possible D match to TRBD1 (6 bases). V gave up 1 base and J gave up 0 bases, with 12 bases separating them. This CDR3 is built from 17 residues. Germline assignment: CDR1 MGHRA and CDR2 YSYEKL.

The V and J genes are TRBV2 and TRBJ1-5, with 8 nucleotides matching TRBD1. Germline V CDR1 and CDR2: SNHLY, FYNNEI. CDR3 length equals 14 residues. With V trimmed by 7 bases and J by 4 bases, 6 bases remained unmatched. For the CDR3, the DNA is TGTGCCAGCACTCAAACAGGGGGAAATCAGCCCCAGCATTTT. Amino acid sequence: CASTQTGGNQPQHF.

V is TRBV19 and J is TRBJ1-1; TRBD1 aligns across 8 bases. Germline assignment: CDR1 LNHDA and CDR2 SQIVND (reference sequence). The V gene end was trimmed by 6 bases and the J gene end by 4 bases; junction bases not matched to a gene: 7. The CDR3 consists of 14 residues. The CDR3 protein is CASSPGGWATEAFF. The DNA for the CDR3 is TGTGCCAGTAGCCCAGGGGGCTGGGCCACTGAAGCTTTCTTT.

This clone was recorded a few times. The J gene is TRBJ2-7, the V gene TRBV7-9; D may be TRBD2 (5 bases). V lost 3 bases and J lost 0, with 9 bases in between. The CDR3 contains 14 residues. The germline V gene encodes CDR1 SEHNR and CDR2 FQNEAQ (reference sequence). CDR3 sequence (DNA): TGTGCCAGCAGCTTTAGTGGGAGCTCCTACGAGCAGTACTTC. This translates into CASSFSGSSYEQYF. The entire variable domain, with the rest obtained from reference TRBV7-9 and TRBJ2-7, is as follows: DTGVSQNPRHKITKRGQNVTFRCDPISEHNRLYWYRQTLGQGPEFLTYFQNEAQLEKSRLLSDRFSAERPKGSFSTLEIQRTEQGDSAMYLCASSFSGSSYEQYFGPGTRLTVT.

V usage is TRBV28 and J usage is TRBJ2-2; 8 nucleotides align to TRBD2. The V segment lost 2 bases and the J segment 3 bases; nucleotides outside the gene matches: 8. This CDR3 is built from 17 residues. Looked up from germline, CDR1 is MDHEN and CDR2 is SYDVKM. The CDR3 DNA follows: TGTGCCAGCAGTTTAATCTGGCGGGGGGCTTACACCGGGGAGCTGTTTTTT. This gives the protein CASSLIWRGAYTGELFF.

This chain connects TRBV7-6 to TRBJ2-7; D possibly corresponds to TRBD2 (5 bases). The CDR3 has 16 amino acids. Trimming stripped 5 bases from V and 1 base from J, with 18 bases between. Germline V lookup: CDR1 SGHVS, CDR2 FNYEAQ. CDR3 DNA: TGTGCCAGCAGCGCAAGTTTCGGGGAATCATCCTACGAGCAGTACTTC. Encoded protein: CASSASFGESSYEQYF.

The CDR3 loop reads CASSQEVQFSYNSPLHF. DNA of the CDR3: TGCGCCAGCAGCCAAGAGGTTCAGTTCTCCTATAATTCACCCCTCCACTTT. This sequence joins TRBV4-1 and TRBJ1-6; unclear D gene. Germline V gene data show CDR1 as MGHRA and CDR2 as YSYEKL. Trimming stripped 0 bases from V and 0 bases from J, with 9 bases between. CDR3 size: 17 residues.

In its sample, this clone was seen once. The J gene is TRBJ1-2, the V gene TRBV15; perhaps TRBD1 as D (5 bases). The CDR3 length is 13 residues. Germline assignment: CDR1 LNHNV and CDR2 YYDKDF (reference sequence). V was clipped by 4 bases and J by 0 bases, with 6 bases between them. CDR3 sequence reads: CATSTTANYGYTF. The CDR3 DNA is TGTGCCACCAGCACGACAGCTAACTATGGCTACACCTTC.

In regard to this clone: An end of the junction does not agree with germline; a read error may underlie this. This chain uses TRBV7-2 with TRBJ1-5; D gene ambiguous. The germline gives CDR1 SGHTA, CDR2 FQGNSA. The CDR3 is 14 amino acids. CDR3 amino acids: CASSLDTAQRPQHF. CDR3 in DNA: TGTGCCAGCAGTTTAGATACAGCCCAAAGGCCCCAGCATTTT.

This chain links TRBV7-2 with TRBJ2-7; 8 bases line up with TRBD1. The trim removed 1 base at V and 10 bases at J, leaving 6 bases unmatched. CDR3 length: 13 residues. Germline-derived CDR1 and CDR2 are SGHTA and FQGNSA. Here the CDR3 reads CASSLGPDRVQYF. CDR3 DNA: TGTGCCAGCAGCTTAGGGCCGGACAGGGTTCAGTACTTC.

The rearrangement links TRBV7-9 to TRBJ2-5, with D unresolved. V lost 4 bases to trimming and J lost 0 bases, with 9 bases between them. The CDR3 has 14 amino acids. Germline V gives CDR1 SEHNR, CDR2 FQNEAQ (reference sequence). The CDR3 reads CASSSSRYQETQYF. The CDR3 DNA is TGTGCCAGCAGCTCCTCTAGGTACCAAGAGACCCAGTACTTC.

This rearrangement joins TRBV5-1 to TRBJ2-1; D might be TRBD2 (5 bases). This CDR3 has 17 amino acids. V was trimmed by 3 bases and J by 6 bases, leaving 22 bases between them. Per the germline V gene, CDR1 is SGHRS and CDR2 is YFSETQ. Here the CDR3 DNA reads TGCGCCAGCAGCTCGGCGTCCGTTGGAGTAGCGTTCAATGAGCAGTTCTTC. It encodes CASSSASVGVAFNEQFF.

The gene calls are TRBV7-3 and TRBJ1-1; D is unclear. Trimming removed 3 bases at V and 7 bases at J, with 15 bases between. The CDR3 totals 14 residues. Per the germline V gene, CDR1 is SGHTA and CDR2 is FQGTGA. In DNA form, the CDR3 reads TGTGCCAGCAGCTTTACCGGAAGACCGGGTGAAGCTTTCTTT. Translation: CASSFTGRPGEAFF. The full variable domain, completed using reference TRBV7-3 and TRBJ1-1, is GAGVSQTPSNKVTEKGKYVELRCDPISGHTALYWYRQSLGQGPEFLIYFQGTGAADDSGLPNDRFFAVRPEGSVSTLKIQRTERGDSAVYLCASSFTGRPGEAFFGQGTRLTVV.

This clone was picked up one time. V is TRBV11-3 and J is TRBJ2-2, with 8 bases aligning to TRBD2. The CDR3 totals 15 residues. The germline V gene encodes CDR1 SGHNT and CDR2 YENEEA. J was trimmed by 4 bases and V by 2 bases; bases with no gene match: 3. The CDR3: CASSLPAGVTGELFF. In DNA, the CDR3 is TGTGCCAGCAGCTTACCAGCGGGGGTCACCGGGGAGCTGTTTTTT.

CDR3 bases: TGCGCCAGCAGCTTCGGGACAGGGTCCTACGAGCAGTACTTC. Translation: CASSFGTGSYEQYF. The rearrangement joins TRBV5-1 to TRBJ2-7; 9 bases line up with TRBD1. V lost 2 bases to trimming and J lost 1 base; unmatched junction nucleotides: 1. Germline CDR1 and CDR2: SGHRS and YFSETQ. The CDR3 loop spans 14 amino acids.

The genes are TRBV5-1 and TRBJ1-2, with D unclear. The V gene lost 2 bases and the J gene lost 2 bases, with 13 bases spanning the gap. There are 15 residues in the CDR3. The germline V gene encodes CDR1 SGHRS and CDR2 YFSETQ. The CDR3 reads CASSFGVGVNYGYTF. The DNA of the CDR3 is TGCGCCAGCAGCTTCGGGGTTGGGGTGAACTATGGCTACACCTTC.

This clone was recorded only once. DNA for the CDR3: TGTGCCAGTAGTAACCTCAGGGGTCCGGGGGAGCAGTTCTTC. It codes for CASSNLRGPGEQFF. The gene calls are TRBV19 and TRBJ2-1, with D maybe TRBD1 (6 bases). This CDR3 has 14 amino acids. The V and J ends lost 4 bases and 10 bases respectively, with 17 bases between them. From germline, CDR1 is LNHDA and CDR2 SQIVND (reference sequence).

This sequence joins TRBV7-9 and TRBJ2-2; possibly TRBD2 for D (5 bases). Trimming stripped 3 bases from V and 6 bases from J, with 17 bases between. The CDR3 is 16 amino acids. CDR1 is SEHNR, CDR2 FQNEAQ, per germline (reference sequence). DNA of the CDR3: TGTGCCAGCAGCTTGCGGCAGGCGGGCTTACCCGGGGAGCTGTTTTTT. Residues: CASSLRQAGLPGELFF. Looking up the rest from reference TRBV7-9 and TRBJ2-2 gives the full variable domain: DTGVSQNPRHKITKRGQNVTFRCDPISEHNRLYWYRQTLGQGPEFLTYFQNEAQLEKSRLLSDRFSAERPKGSFSTLEIQRTEQGDSAMYLCASSLRQAGLPGELFFGEGSRLTVL.

The chain is built from TRBV11-2 and TRBJ2-7; tentative D call: TRBD1 (6 bases). V lost 0 bases to trimming and J lost 3 bases, with 9 bases between them. The CDR3 sequence is 14 residues long. Germline loops: CDR1 SGHAT, CDR2 FQNNGV. In DNA form, the CDR3 reads TGTGCCAGCAGCTTAGATAAGGGGGTCTACGAGCAGTACTTC. It translates to CASSLDKGVYEQYF.

The chain has TRBV6-6 and TRBJ1-2; no clear D gene. The length of the CDR3 is 9 residues. The germline gives CDR1 MNHNY, CDR2 SVGAGI (reference sequence). V gave up 5 bases and J gave up 10 bases, with 5 bases separating them. The CDR3 is CASSPLYTF. For the CDR3, the DNA is TGTGCCAGCAGTCCCCTCTACACCTTC.

The V call is TRBV30, the J call TRBJ1-3, with D unclear. The CDR3 totals 14 residues. Trimming removed 5 bases from V and 3 bases from J, with 14 bases in between. Germline lookup yields CDR1 GTSNPN and CDR2 SVGIG (reference sequence). CDR3 sequence: CAWSGERFGNTIYF. CDR3 coding DNA: TGTGCCTGGTCCGGTGAGCGATTTGGAAACACCATATATTTT.

This chain uses TRBV11-3 with TRBJ1-1; 9 bases match TRBD1. The CDR3 covers 14 residues. V lost 2 bases, J lost 5 bases, and 3 bases stayed unmatched. In germline, CDR1 is SGHNT, CDR2 YENEEA. The CDR3 spells CASSLTGGRTEAFF. The DNA of the CDR3 is TGTGCCAGCAGCTTAACAGGGGGCAGGACTGAAGCTTTCTTT. Full variable domain (missing parts from reference TRBV11-3 and TRBJ1-1): EAGVVQSPRYKIIEKKQPVAFWCNPISGHNTLYWYLQNLGQGPELLIRYENEEAVDDSQLPKDRFSAERLKGVDSTLKIQPAELGDSAVYLCASSLTGGRTEAFFGQGTRLTVV.

This chain links TRBV2 with TRBJ1-6; 8 bases fit TRBD1. The CDR3 is 16 residues long. The germline V gene has CDR1 SNHLY and CDR2 FYNNEI. Trimming removed 7 bases from V and 0 bases from J; junction bases left unmatched: 5. CDR3 in amino acids: CASTDRGLSYNSPLHF. CDR3 nucleotide sequence: TGTGCCAGCACAGACAGGGGTCTCTCCTATAATTCACCCCTCCACTTT.